This T cell receptor (beta chain) is drawn from a study of blood T cell repertoires in COVID-19. The V end lost 5 bases, the J end lost 8 bases, and 10 bases lay between the germline ends. Per the germline V gene, CDR1 is SEHNR and CDR2 is FQNEAQ (reference sequence). The CDR3 has 12 amino acids. This clone was seen once. As processed by the authors: Amplification of reference gene primers provided the estimated nucleated cell counts. TCRdb keeps only in-frame clones here, not all; method: immunoSEQ multiplex PCR. The V and J calls and clone size come from that table; D and trimming were worked out from the DNA. The sample has 20,000 or so clones; roughly 90% are singletons.

Sequencing was carried out using peripheral blood. The V gene is TRBV7-9, the J gene TRBJ2-1; D is perhaps TRBD2 (6 bases). The TCR sequence derives from a human donor with acute or convalescent COVID-19. The donor label of this sample is uncertain. CDR3 in DNA: TGTGCCAGCAGCCCGAGCGGGTATGAGCAGTTCTTC. It translates to CASSPSGYEQFF.